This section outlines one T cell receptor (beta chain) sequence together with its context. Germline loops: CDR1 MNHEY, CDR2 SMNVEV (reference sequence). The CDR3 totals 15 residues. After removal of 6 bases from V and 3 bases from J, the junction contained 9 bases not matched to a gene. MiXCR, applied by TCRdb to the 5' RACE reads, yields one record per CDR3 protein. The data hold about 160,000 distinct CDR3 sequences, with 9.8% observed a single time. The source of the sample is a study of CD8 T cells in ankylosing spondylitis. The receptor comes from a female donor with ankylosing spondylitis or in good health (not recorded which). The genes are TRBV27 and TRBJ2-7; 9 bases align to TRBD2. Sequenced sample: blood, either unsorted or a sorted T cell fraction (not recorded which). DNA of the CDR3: TGTGCCAGCAGCCCGGGACTAGCACCCTACTACGAGCAGTACTTC. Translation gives CASSPGLAPYYEQYF.